A single sample is the source of the 22 T cell receptor beta chains below, sequenced in a study of blood T cell repertoires in COVID-19. Repertoires were generated with immunoSEQ multiplex PCR, while TCRdb's copy carries only in-frame clones and drops some. The table has 75,000 to 95,000 clones, about four fifths seen once. The sequenced sample consisted of peripheral blood. All receptors derive from a woman aged 35 to 49 with active or convalescent COVID-19.

V is TRBV6-5 and J is TRBJ2-7; tentative D call: TRBD1 (6 bases). The V gene lost 6 bases and the J gene lost 1 base, with 13 bases spanning the gap. The CDR3 sequence is 14 residues long. Germline values: CDR1 MNHEY, CDR2 SVGAGI. This CDR3 reads CASRSMGASYEQYF. The CDR3 DNA follows: TGTGCCAGCAGGTCCATGGGGGCATCCTACGAGCAGTACTTC.

The table lists this clone with a few counts. CDR3 in DNA: TGTGCCAGCGGACAGGGGGCGGTGTCTGGGGCCAACGTCCTGACTTTC. This sequence encodes CASGQGAVSGANVLTF. The chain links TRBV19 to TRBJ2-6, with 11 bases aligning to TRBD1. The CDR3 has 16 residues. Germline CDR1 reads LNHDA; CDR2 reads SQIVND (reference sequence). Germline trimming cut 9 bases from V and 1 base from J; bases unmatched to any gene: 5.

This sequence joins TRBV7-6 and TRBJ2-3, with D uncertain. Germline V lookup: CDR1 SGHVS, CDR2 FNYEAQ. The CDR3 is 20 amino acids. With 5 bases removed from V and 7 bases from J, the gap between germline ends came to 34 bases. The CDR3 spells CASSPFRGGGATPRYYTQYF. CDR3 bases: TGTGCCAGCAGCCCATTCCGTGGTGGCGGCGCCACCCCACGTTACTATACGCAGTATTTT.

J is TRBJ2-7 and V is TRBV7-8, with 8 bases lining up with TRBD1. The V segment lost 1 base and the J segment 2 bases; nucleotides outside the gene matches: 4. Germline assignment: CDR1 SGHVS and CDR2 FQNEAQ. CDR3 length: 15 residues. The CDR3 coding sequence is TGTGCCAGCAGCTTAGTGTCGGGACAGGCCTACGAGCAGTACTTC. It yields the protein CASSLVSGQAYEQYF. The complete variable domain, with remaining parts taken from reference TRBV7-8 and TRBJ2-7, reads GAGVSQSPRYKVAKRGQDVALRCDPISGHVSLFWYQQALGQGPEFLTYFQNEAQLDKSGLPSDRFFAERPEGSVSTLKIQRTQQEDSAVYLCASSLVSGQAYEQYFGPGTRLTVT.

The V call is TRBV23-1, the J call TRBJ1-5; 7 bases align to TRBD1. TRBV23-1 is recorded as an ORF, its role being uncertain. The CDR3 is 16 amino acids. The J segment lost 7 bases and the V segment lost 0 bases, leaving 9 bases of the junction unmatched. CDR3 protein: CASSQSAQGLGQPQHF. The CDR3 bases are TGCGCCAGCAGTCAATCGGCACAGGGGTTGGGCCAGCCCCAGCATTTT.

V and J are TRBV19 and TRBJ2-3; D may be TRBD1 (5 bases). CDR3 length equals 12 residues. Per germline, CDR1 LNHDA and CDR2 SQIVND (reference sequence). V was cut by 8 bases and J by 6 bases, with 12 bases left in between. The CDR3 reads CASAGSADTQYF. The CDR3 DNA reads TGTGCCAGTGCAGGGTCGGCGGATACGCAGTATTTT.

Here the CDR3 DNA reads TGTGCCAGCAGCACGCAGCAGGTGGATTTGAGCGGGGAGCTGTTTTTT. Its translation is CASSTQQVDLSGELFF. V gene TRBV21-1 combines with J gene TRBJ2-2; the table's D call of TRBD1 was not tested on the DNA. TRBV21-1 is classified as a pseudogene. CDR3 length: 16 amino acids.

The V and J genes are TRBV19 and TRBJ1-2; a weak D match, TRBD1 (5 bases). V was shortened by 1 base and J by 5 bases, with 14 bases between the two germline ends. The length of the CDR3 is 15 residues. The germline CDR1 and CDR2 sequences are LNHDA and SQIVND (reference sequence). DNA of the CDR3: TGTGCCAGTAGTATAGCCCAGGGTCGCGCATATGGCTACACCTTC. Its protein product is CASSIAQGRAYGYTF. The entire variable domain, with the rest obtained from reference TRBV19 and TRBJ1-2, is as follows: DGGITQSPKYLFRKEGQNVTLSCEQNLNHDAMYWYRQDPGQGLRLIYYSQIVNDFQKGDIAEGYSVSREKKESFPLTVTSAQKNPTAFYLCASSIAQGRAYGYTFGSGTRLTVV.

This clone was counted between two and nine times. The chain recombines TRBV27 with TRBJ1-1, with TRBD1 as a possible D gene (5 bases). The CDR3 covers 12 residues. The germline V and J ends were trimmed by 8 bases and 7 bases, with 14 bases remaining between them. CDR1 and CDR2 from the germline V gene are MNHEY and SMNVEV (reference sequence). The CDR3 here is CASHSTGGEAFF. The CDR3 nucleotides are TGTGCCAGCCACTCGACGGGGGGTGAAGCTTTCTTT.

V and J are TRBV10-3 and TRBJ1-1; D is ambiguous. Trimming took 4 bases from V and 4 from J, leaving 7 bases between them. The V gene's germline CDR1 is ENHRY and CDR2 SYGVKD. The length of the CDR3 is 12 residues. CDR3 bases: TGTGCCATCAGTGCGGGAGTCACTGAAGCTTTCTTT. Amino acid sequence: CAISAGVTEAFF.

The V call is TRBV7-2, the J call TRBJ1-4; D might be TRBD1 (6 bases). CDR3 length equals 15 residues. Trimming removed 0 bases from V and 8 bases from J, with 13 bases in between. Germline CDR1 is SGHTA and CDR2 is FQGNSA. This chain's CDR3 is CASSLAPGVGEKLFF. The CDR3 region has the DNA TGTGCCAGCAGCTTAGCCCCAGGGGTTGGGGAAAAACTGTTTTTT. Full variable domain (rest looked up from reference TRBV7-2 and TRBJ1-4): GAGVSQSPSNKVTEKGKDVELRCDPISGHTALYWYRQSLGQGLEFLIYFQGNSAPDKSGLPSDRFSAERTGGSVSTLTIQRTQQEDSAVYLCASSLAPGVGEKLFFGSGTQLSVL.

The rearrangement uses TRBV10-3 and TRBJ2-7; 11 nucleotides align to TRBD2. The CDR3 consists of 16 residues. V lost 2 bases to trimming and J lost 3 bases; unmatched junction nucleotides: 6. Germline CDR1 reads ENHRY; CDR2 reads SYGVKD. The CDR3 sequence is CAISEPIAGGIYEQYF. As DNA, the CDR3 is TGTGCCATCAGTGAGCCTATAGCGGGAGGGATCTACGAGCAGTACTTC.

This clone was counted a few times. The rearrangement links TRBV11-2 to TRBJ2-3; D uncertain. CDR3 length: 13 residues. Germline V gene data show CDR1 as SGHAT and CDR2 as FQNNGV. V was cut by 1 base and J by 5 bases, with 7 bases left in between. The DNA of the CDR3 is TGTGCCAGCAGCTTAGGCCCAGAAGATACGCAGTATTTT. Its protein is CASSLGPEDTQYF.

The CDR3, as DNA: TGTGCCAGCTCACATACGACAAACAGGGGGTGGCCATCTGGAAACACCATATATTTT. Translating gives CASSHTTNRGWPSGNTIYF. The V gene is TRBV18, the J gene TRBJ1-3; 8 nucleotides line up with TRBD1. With 4 bases clipped from V and 1 base from J, the junction kept 15 bases outside the gene matches. The CDR3 extends over 19 amino acids. Germline V gene lookup returns CDR1 KGHSH and CDR2 LQKENI.

The chain combines TRBV6-5 with TRBJ2-5, with 14 bases matching TRBD2. The CDR3 is 14 amino acids. Trimming at V came to 6 bases and at J to 6 bases, leaving 3 bases not matched to a gene. CDR1 is MNHEY and CDR2 is SVGAGI in the germline V gene. CDR3 in amino acids: CASRGTSGGKTQYF. CDR3 bases: TGTGCCAGCAGGGGGACTAGCGGGGGCAAGACCCAGTACTTC.

V gene TRBV10-3 combines with J gene TRBJ2-7; 13 bases agree with TRBD2. V shed 6 bases and J 3 bases; nucleotides not matched to a gene: 8. In germline, CDR1 is ENHRY, CDR2 SYGVKD. The CDR3 covers 16 residues. The CDR3 here is CAISAGTSGEGYEQYF. The CDR3 DNA follows: TGTGCCATCAGCGCCGGGACTAGCGGGGAGGGCTACGAGCAGTACTTC.

The V call is TRBV6-5, the J call TRBJ2-7; TRBD2 agrees at 7 bases. Per the germline V gene, CDR1 is MNHEY and CDR2 is SVGAGI. V dropped 3 bases and J dropped 6; count of bases not matched to a gene: 8. The CDR3 length is 14 residues. In DNA, the CDR3 is TGTGCCAGCAGTTATACTAGCGTATTCTCCGAGCAGTACTTC. This translates into CASSYTSVFSEQYF.

This rearrangement joins TRBV12-3 or TRBV12-4 to TRBJ2-7, with unresolved D. CDR3 size: 11 residues. V was cut by 5 bases and J by 4 bases, with 6 bases left in between. The CDR3 sequence is CASSTHYEQYF. The CDR3 coding sequence is TGTGCCAGCAGTACTCATTACGAGCAGTACTTC.

This chain joins TRBV27 and TRBJ1-2; 7 bases are shared with TRBD1. The CDR3 loop spans 14 amino acids. After removal of 5 bases from V and 7 bases from J, the junction contained 10 bases not matched to a gene. In germline, CDR1 is MNHEY, CDR2 SMNVEV (reference sequence). In nucleotides, the CDR3 is TGTGCCAGCAGTCGGAGACAGGGATCGGGTGGCTACACCTTC. Encoded protein: CASSRRQGSGGYTF.

V gene TRBV7-9 combines with J gene TRBJ1-1; D is uncertain. Between the trimmed V and J ends, which lost 1 base and 6 bases, there was a span of 6 bases. Per germline, CDR1 SEHNR and CDR2 FQNEAQ (reference sequence). The CDR3 is made up of 12 amino acids. The CDR3 loop reads CASSLGRSEAFF. The CDR3 DNA sequence: TGTGCCAGCAGCTTAGGTCGTTCTGAAGCTTTCTTT. Complete variable domain (other parts from reference TRBV7-9 and TRBJ1-1): DTGVSQNPRHKITKRGQNVTFRCDPISEHNRLYWYRQTLGQGPEFLTYFQNEAQLEKSRLLSDRFSAERPKGSFSTLEIQRTEQGDSAMYLCASSLGRSEAFFGQGTRLTVV.

CDR3 in DNA: TGTGCCAGCTCACCACCGGGCAGGGGTTCCAAAAACATTCAGTACTTC. This gives the protein CASSPPGRGSKNIQYF. The genes are TRBV18 and TRBJ2-4; TRBD1 is a possible D gene (6 bases). The CDR3 loop spans 16 amino acids. The germline gives CDR1 KGHSH, CDR2 LQKENI. Trimming left V 0 bases short and J 2 bases short, with 11 bases between.

This chain connects TRBV5-1 to TRBJ2-3; 12 bases align to TRBD2. The J segment lost 5 bases and the V segment lost 1 base, leaving 5 bases of the junction unmatched. CDR1 SGHRS and CDR2 YFSETQ come from the germline V gene. CDR3 length: 16 amino acids. CDR3 sequence (DNA): TGCGCCAGCAGCTTGCCTAGCGGGGGGGCCGGAGATACGCAGTATTTT. This gives the protein CASSLPSGGAGDTQYF.